The source of this TCR beta chain is a study of blood T cell repertoires in COVID-19. Study as a whole: Cohort 3 donors were reported recovered after two negative PCRs, clearance, or symptom resolution. COVID-19 samples from acute and convalescent phases originated in the United States, Italy and Spain. Sources were T cells, B-cell-depleted T cells, or PBMCs; the material itself was cDNA or gDNA.

Categorization into cohorts depended on clinical history that participants reported. Only in-frame clones appear in the TCRdb table, and some are missing; sequencing was by immunoSEQ multiplex PCR. The sample lists some 300,000 clones, more than 70% occurring once. The CDR3 consists of 13 residues. V lost 0 bases and J lost 3, with 6 bases in between. Germline loops: CDR1 SGHTA, CDR2 FQGTGA. The J gene is TRBJ2-7, the V gene TRBV7-3; D is uncertain. Sequenced sample: PBMCs or T cells enriched from blood (not recorded which). The source of this sequence is an older woman in a cohort exposed to, infected with or recovered from COVID-19 (not recorded which). CDR3 residues: CASSLTPYYEQYF. For the CDR3, the DNA is TGTGCCAGCAGCTTAACGCCCTACTACGAGCAGTACTTC.